The sequence of this T cell receptor (beta chain) was determined in a study of human T cells and chemical hapten exposure. Study-wide results and limits: With patch test score, the counts of PT1 expanded TCRs showed a positive correlation.

Individual cDNA molecules received unique molecular identifiers in the library. TCRdb reanalysed the RACE reads using MiXCR and keeps one entry per CDR3 protein. The repertoire consists of about 100,000 distinct CDR3 sequences, with approximately 10% occurring once and the leading ten covering 2% to 2.5%. To note about this clonotype: What it binds is not known.

The CDR3 runs 16 residues. Germline loops: CDR1 SGHRS, CDR2 YFSETQ. The V gene end was trimmed by 1 base and the J gene end by 5 bases; junction bases not matched to a gene: 11. The sample's time point: patch test 1, 2 weeks after DPC sensitization. As to treatment: therapeutic diphenylcyclopropenone sensitization with weekly scalp DPC. Blood collection happened ahead of applying each patch test. This TCR was recovered from a man aged 40-55 years with alopecia areata. Some clones in this sample may be carry-over from other donors' samples. The sequenced sample was whole blood, obtained in connection with sensitization to the hapten diphenylcyclopropenone (DPC). The rearrangement uses TRBV5-1 and TRBJ2-5, with 7 nucleotides matching TRBD1. CDR3 in DNA: TGCGCCAGCAGCTTGTCTAGGACAGGTGTCCCGGAGACCCAGTACTTC. Protein sequence: CASSLSRTGVPETQYF.